This TCR beta chain is drawn from a study of T cells after posttransplantation cyclophosphamide. This clone was recorded many times. TCRdb keeps only in-frame clones here, not all; method: immunoSEQ multiplex PCR. The sample contains about 37,000 clones, none of them singletons. The ends were cut back, 5 bases at V and 0 bases at J, with 10 bases in the middle. There are 15 residues in the CDR3. Germline CDR1 SGHDN, CDR2 FVKESK. The sequencing input was PBMCs. V usage is TRBV14 and J usage is TRBJ2-2; D call uncertain. The receptor's source is a man aged 25-40 years in good health and a related stem cell transplant donor. The CDR3: CASSVRRTNTGELFF. The CDR3 DNA is TGTGCCAGCAGCGTAAGGCGGACGAACACCGGGGAGCTGTTTTTT.